This T cell receptor (beta chain) was sequenced in a study of T-cell memory formation after mild COVID-19. Notes on the study in general: A balance of CD4 and CD8 characterized clones contracting day 15 to 85, whereas later expanders leaned CD4+. Pre-infection memory carried some responding clones, suggesting that cross-reactive memory joined.

TCR alpha and TCR beta cDNA libraries carrying sample barcodes and UMIs were produced by 5'RACE using constant-segment primers. Using its own MiXCR run on the 5' RACE reads, TCRdb lists one record per CDR3 protein. The sample shows tens of thousands of distinct CDR3 sequences, 9% to 15% of them seen only once. This clonotype was observed a few times. What it binds is unknown. Sequencing input: PBMCs or a T cell subset sorted from them (not recorded which). The sequence came from a man aged 18 to 35 who had mild COVID-19 (a few samples of this study predate the infection). Cell type and time point are not known.

This CDR3 is CATSDLDRTNTGELFF. The CDR3 region has the DNA TGTGCCACCAGTGACCTGGACAGGACGAACACCGGGGAGCTGTTTTTT. The rearrangement joins TRBV24-1 to TRBJ2-2; 7 bases line up with TRBD1. After removal of 4 bases from V and 0 bases from J, the junction contained 4 bases not matched to a gene. This CDR3 is built from 16 residues. Germline-derived CDR1 and CDR2 are KGHDR and SFDVKD.